This T cell receptor (beta chain) comes out of a study of shared clonotypes between healthy human individuals. In the study overall: Each donor had three CD4 naive, three CD4 memory, two CD8 naive and one CD8 memory plate.

Germline V CDR1 and CDR2: SGDLS, YYNGEE. The V segment lost 4 bases and the J segment 12 bases; nucleotides outside the gene matches: 7. This CDR3 has 14 residues. Within Nashville, Tennessee resided all donors, each a Caucasian adult. Memory CD4+ cells were the fraction left after CD45RA+ naive selection. Each subset's genomic DNA was split evenly across several immunoSEQ plates. Generated by immunoSEQ multiplex PCR, the TCRdb table keeps only in-frame clones and is missing some. The sample holds about 2.3 million clones; just under 95% are singletons and the top ten take 0.37%. The receptor was isolated from a man between 18 and 35 years old in good health. Some clones in this sample may be carry-over from other donors' samples. This chain uses TRBV9 with TRBJ2-1; 13 nucleotides agree with TRBD2. What was sequenced was naive CD4+ T cells from PBMCs. Specified subset: CD45RA+ positively selected. The CDR3 nucleotides read TGTGCCAGCAGCCCCCGGACTAGCGGGAGTTGGCAGTTCTTC. Translated: CASSPRTSGSWQFF.